The 15 T cell receptor beta chains listed next were all sequenced from one sample in a study of blood T cell repertoires in COVID-19. The protocol was immunoSEQ multiplex PCR, while the TCRdb copy is restricted to in-frame clones and leaves out a portion. Among around 97,000 clones listed, just over 85% were seen once. Sequencing was carried out using peripheral blood. The receptors were gathered from a human donor in a cohort sampled during active COVID-19.

The chain has TRBV13 and TRBJ2-7; D is perhaps TRBD1 (6 bases). Germline CDR1 and CDR2: PRHDT and FYEKMQ (reference sequence). This CDR3 has 13 residues. With 5 bases removed from V and 4 bases from J, the gap between germline ends came to 12 bases. The CDR3 DNA reads TGTGCCAGCAGCCTCGGGACAAGGTACGAGCAGTACTTC. As protein: CASSLGTRYEQYF.

The chain combines TRBV6-5 with TRBJ1-3; maybe TRBD1 (6 bases). CDR1 is MNHEY, CDR2 SVGAGI, per germline. Trimming removed 6 bases from V and 2 bases from J, with 11 bases in between. This CDR3 has 14 amino acids. The CDR3 sequence: CASRQGQAGNTIYF. Written as DNA, the CDR3 is TGTGCCAGCAGGCAGGGGCAGGCTGGAAACACCATATATTTT.

The V gene is TRBV27, the J gene TRBJ2-1; D call uncertain. The CDR3 runs 13 residues. The ends were cut back, 1 base at V and 7 bases at J, with 8 bases in the middle. The germline V gene has CDR1 MNHEY and CDR2 SMNVEV (reference sequence). The CDR3 loop is CASSLLSQNEQFF. Here the CDR3 DNA reads TGTGCCAGCAGTTTATTGTCCCAAAATGAGCAGTTCTTC.

The chain has TRBV29-1 and TRBJ1-1; D may be TRBD1 (5 bases). The length of the CDR3 is 13 residues. The V gene's germline CDR1 is SQVTM and CDR2 ANQGSEA. Deletions cut 3 bases from V and 3 bases from J, with 11 bases between. The CDR3 DNA is TGCAGCGTTGACGTCCGGGGGGACACTGAAGCTTTCTTT. It yields the protein CSVDVRGDTEAFF.

The chain couples TRBV15 to TRBJ2-3, with a weak D call TRBD1 (6 bases). Germline V gene sequence: CDR1 LNHNV, CDR2 YYDKDF (reference sequence). V was pared by 4 bases and J by 1 base, with 15 bases between. The CDR3 is made up of 16 amino acids. The CDR3: CATSNPRTEGTDTQYF. The CDR3, as DNA: TGTGCCACCAGCAATCCCCGGACAGAGGGCACAGATACGCAGTATTTT.

The J gene is TRBJ2-3, the V gene TRBV18; 10 bases align to TRBD1. There are 16 residues in the CDR3. The trim removed 5 bases at V and 1 base at J, leaving 6 bases unmatched. Germline CDR1 KGHSH, CDR2 LQKENI. The CDR3 DNA follows: TGTGCCAGCTCAACGGGACAGGGGACGCGCACAGATACGCAGTATTTT. It translates to CASSTGQGTRTDTQYF.

The chain couples TRBV18 to TRBJ1-3, with TRBD1 identical over 7 bases. CDR1 and CDR2 from the germline V gene are KGHSH and LQKENI. Losses at the gene ends were 4 bases for V and 0 bases for J; bases not matched to a gene: 0. The CDR3 covers 14 residues. Here the CDR3 reads CASSRDSSGNTIYF. DNA for the CDR3: TGTGCCAGCTCACGGGACAGCTCTGGAAACACCATATATTTT.

This chain uses TRBV5-1 with TRBJ2-3; 10 bases line up with TRBD1. V trimming: 4 bases; J trimming: 2 bases; junction bases outside the gene matches: 7. Germline V gives CDR1 SGHRS, CDR2 YFSETQ. The CDR3 spans 16 residues. As DNA, the CDR3 is TGCGCCAGCAGCGGGGACAGGGGCCGGGACACAGATACGCAGTATTTT. As protein: CASSGDRGRDTDTQYF. Variable domain in full (rest from reference TRBV5-1 and TRBJ2-3): KAGVTQTPRYLIKTRGQQVTLSCSPISGHRSVSWYQQTPGQGLQFLFEYFSETQRNKGNFPGRFSGRQFSNSRSEMNVSTLELGDSALYLCASSGDRGRDTDTQYFGPGTRLTVL.

The chain is built from TRBV12-3 or TRBV12-4 and TRBJ2-7; tentatively, D is TRBD1 (6 bases). The CDR3 runs 13 residues. Trimming removed 6 bases at V and 3 bases at J, with 12 bases between. The CDR3 DNA sequence: TGTGCCAGCAGGCCTACAGGGATCTACGAGCAGTACTTC. It translates to CASRPTGIYEQYF.

V is TRBV28 and J is TRBJ1-4; weak D call: TRBD1 (6 bases). CDR1 MDHEN and CDR2 SYDVKM come from the germline V gene. Trimming took 6 bases from V and 6 from J, leaving 17 bases between them. This CDR3 comprises 15 residues. The CDR3: CASRRTGSSYEKLFF. The CDR3 nucleotides read TGTGCCAGCAGACGAACAGGGTCTTCTTATGAAAAACTGTTTTTT.

CDR3 sequence reads: CASSTGQGGNQPQHF. The CDR3 DNA is TGTGCCAGTAGTACGGGACAGGGAGGCAATCAGCCCCAGCATTTT. This rearrangement joins TRBV19 to TRBJ1-5; 9 bases are shared with TRBD1. Trimming at V came to 4 bases and at J to 2 bases, leaving 3 bases not matched to a gene. Per the germline V gene, CDR1 is LNHDA and CDR2 is SQIVND (reference sequence). This CDR3 contains 15 residues.

CDR3 residues: CASSIQGLDNSPLHF. In nucleotides, the CDR3 is TGTGCCAGTAGTATACAGGGGTTAGATAATTCACCCCTCCACTTT. The V call is TRBV19, the J call TRBJ1-6; D might be TRBD1 (6 bases). Trimming took off 2 bases at V and 5 bases at J, with 10 bases between the two ends. CDR1 and CDR2 from the germline V gene are LNHDA and SQIVND (reference sequence). This CDR3 contains 15 residues.

The chain recombines TRBV9 with TRBJ2-3; 7 bases map to TRBD2. This CDR3 has 16 residues. V dropped 4 bases and J dropped 2; count of bases not matched to a gene: 10. The germline gives CDR1 SGDLS, CDR2 YYNGEE. The CDR3 nucleotides read TGTGCCAGCAGCTTCACCGGGACTACTAACACAGATACGCAGTATTTT. Protein product: CASSFTGTTNTDTQYF.

The V and J genes are TRBV10-2 and TRBJ2-2, with TRBD2 matching 10 bases. This CDR3 has 13 residues. Germline trimming cut 10 bases from V and 3 bases from J; bases unmatched to any gene: 2. Germline V CDR1 and CDR2: WSHSY, SAAADI. CDR3 residues: CATSGGDTGELFF. DNA of the CDR3: TGCGCCACTAGCGGGGGCGACACCGGGGAGCTGTTTTTT.

V is TRBV11-2 and J is TRBJ2-3; a possible D gene is TRBD2 (6 bases). Germline V gene data show CDR1 as SGHAT and CDR2 as FQNNGV. The CDR3 runs 16 residues. V lost 4 bases to trimming and J lost 6 bases, with 20 bases between them. Written as DNA, the CDR3 is TGTGCCAGCAGCTCCACCCTACTCCCAGGGAGGGATACGCAGTATTTT. It codes for CASSSTLLPGRDTQYF.